These 20 T cell receptor beta chains came from one sample sequenced in a study of cytomegalovirus exposure and HLA in healthy donors (dated by TCRdb to the late 2010s). The library came from the immunoSEQ multiplex PCR assay. A mixture of 60 forward primers for TCR Vbeta segments and 13 reverse primers for TCR Jbeta segments was used in the multiplex PCR. As stored in TCRdb, this immuneACCESS dataset retains in-frame rearrangements with V and J assigned. A fraction of the clones does not appear; measured against another copy, unresolved V genes explain less than half of the discrepancy, and the remainder lacks a known reason. The sample profile shows approximately 90,000 clones; over 60% of them were found once. The ten largest clones capture about 3.8% of the sample. The sample taken for sequencing was PBMCs. The receptor set was obtained from a man aged 25-40 years in good health and CMV-seronegative.

This chain joins TRBV14 and TRBJ1-2; the D is unclear. The germline V gene encodes CDR1 SGHDN and CDR2 FVKESK. Trimming removed 4 bases from V and 4 bases from J, with 10 bases in between. The CDR3 spans 13 residues. The CDR3 is CASSLHDTYGYTF. CDR3 sequence (DNA): TGTGCCAGCAGCCTACACGATACCTATGGCTACACCTTC.

The V and J genes are TRBV7-9 and TRBJ2-7; a possible D gene is TRBD2 (5 bases). The CDR3 is 11 amino acids. Between the trimmed V and J ends, which lost 5 bases and 5 bases, there was a span of 7 bases. CDR1 SEHNR and CDR2 FQNEAQ come from the germline V gene (reference sequence). CDR3 nucleotide sequence: TGTGCCAGCAGCAGAGGGCACGAGCAGTACTTC. Amino acid sequence: CASSRGHEQYF.

V usage is TRBV6-1 and J usage is TRBJ1-1; no definite D call. From germline, CDR1 is MNHNS and CDR2 SASEGT. This CDR3 has 17 amino acids. V was pared by 2 bases and J by 5 bases, with 21 bases between. DNA for the CDR3: TGTGCCAGCAGTGAACCATGGAGATACAAGGGAGGGACTGAAGCTTTCTTT. This translates into CASSEPWRYKGGTEAFF.

This chain joins TRBV6-1 and TRBJ2-5, with 7 bases matching TRBD2. Losses at the gene ends were 6 bases for V and 2 bases for J; bases not matched to a gene: 6. The CDR3 loop spans 14 amino acids. Germline loops: CDR1 MNHNS, CDR2 SASEGT. This CDR3 reads CASRRAGIQETQYF. In DNA form, the CDR3 reads TGTGCCAGCAGGCGAGCGGGGATTCAAGAGACCCAGTACTTC.

The chain is built from TRBV29-1 and TRBJ2-3, with D possibly TRBD1 on 5 matching bases. Germline V lookup: CDR1 SQVTM, CDR2 ANQGSEA. The CDR3 has 13 residues. Trimming pared 2 bases from V and 6 bases from J, leaving 12 bases between. CDR3 DNA sequence: TGCAGCGTTGAAATAAGGGGAAGTGATACGCAGTATTTT. Its translation: CSVEIRGSDTQYF.

This clone was seen at least ten times. This sequence joins TRBV6-5 and TRBJ2-2; tentatively, D is TRBD1 (5 bases). The V end lost 6 bases, the J end lost 5 bases, and 7 bases lay between the germline ends. CDR3 length: 12 amino acids. The germline V gene has CDR1 MNHEY and CDR2 SVGAGI. In nucleotides, the CDR3 is TGTGCCAGCAGACCAGGGACCGGGGAGCTGTTTTTT. As protein: CASRPGTGELFF.

This clone was observed once. This chain links TRBV10-1 with TRBJ2-1; 9 bases are shared with TRBD1. The V gene's germline CDR1 is WNHNN and CDR2 SYGVQD (reference sequence). The CDR3 sequence is 13 residues long. The V and J ends lost 7 bases and 6 bases, in that order; junction bases with no gene match: 4. Here the CDR3 DNA reads TGCGCCAGCATGGGACAGGGATCCAATGAGCAGTTCTTC. Translating it yields CASMGQGSNEQFF.

This rearrangement joins TRBV5-4 to TRBJ2-5, with a possible D match to TRBD1 (5 bases). V was pared by 1 base and J by 4 bases, with 20 bases between. Germline V gene lookup returns CDR1 SGHNT and CDR2 YYREEE (reference sequence). This CDR3 has 17 residues. This CDR3 reads CASSLRLILGATETQYF. CDR3 DNA sequence: TGTGCCAGCAGCTTGAGACTTATTTTAGGGGCGACAGAGACCCAGTACTTC.

This clone was seen just once. This chain connects TRBV4-1 to TRBJ1-1, with unresolved D. This CDR3 has 14 residues. V was pared by 2 bases and J by 4 bases, with 11 bases between. Per the germline V gene, CDR1 is MGHRA and CDR2 is YSYEKL. The CDR3 DNA sequence: TGCGCCAGCAGCCAATATGCTGGGAGCACTGAAGCTTTCTTT. Translation gives CASSQYAGSTEAFF.

V is TRBV4-1 and J is TRBJ1-2, with 12 bases aligning to TRBD1. This CDR3 has 17 amino acids. Per the germline V gene, CDR1 is MGHRA and CDR2 is YSYEKL. V dropped 3 bases and J dropped 4; count of bases not matched to a gene: 9. CDR3 bases: TGCGCCAGCAGCCAGGGGGACAGGGGGCGAGTTCCCTATGGCTACACCTTC. This encodes CASSQGDRGRVPYGYTF.

The CDR3 coding sequence is TGTGCCAGCAGCTTAGCTTCTAGCGGGGGGGGCGAGCAGTACTTC. Its translation: CASSLASSGGGEQYF. The gene calls are TRBV7-2 and TRBJ2-7, with 12 bases matching TRBD2. The trim removed 0 bases at V and 6 bases at J, leaving 3 bases unmatched. Germline values: CDR1 SGHTA, CDR2 FQGNSA. The CDR3 contains 15 residues.

This clone turned up a few times. The rearrangement uses TRBV27 and TRBJ2-7; D is possibly TRBD2 (5 bases). The V gene's germline CDR1 is MNHEY and CDR2 SMNVEV (reference sequence). The CDR3 extends over 15 amino acids. Trimming removed 2 bases at V and 1 base at J, with 12 bases between. In DNA, the CDR3 is TGTGCCAGCAGTTTAATGGCAGCGGTTTCCTACGAGCAGTACTTC. The encoded protein is CASSLMAAVSYEQYF.

The chain employs TRBV29-1 and TRBJ1-5; D call uncertain. The CDR3 consists of 16 residues. V dropped 6 bases and J dropped 0 bases, with 18 bases sitting between them. Per the germline V gene, CDR1 is SQVTM and CDR2 is ANQGSEA. The DNA of the CDR3 is TGCAGCGTCCCCGTCAGTCACCGATATAGCAATCAGCCCCAGCATTTT. Its protein is CSVPVSHRYSNQPQHF.

The chain uses TRBV4-3 and TRBJ2-2; tentatively, D is TRBD1 (5 bases). The CDR3 loop spans 14 amino acids. Germline V gene lookup returns CDR1 LGHNA and CDR2 YSLEER. With 5 bases removed from V and 5 bases from J, the gap between germline ends came to 12 bases. The CDR3 spells CASSFRRETGELFF. Written as DNA, the CDR3 is TGCGCCAGCAGCTTTCGCAGGGAAACCGGGGAGCTGTTTTTT.

This clone appeared once. The rearrangement uses TRBV18 and TRBJ1-1; no firm D call. The CDR3 runs 15 residues. V dropped 2 bases and J dropped 6 bases, with 16 bases sitting between them. Germline CDR1 reads KGHSH; CDR2 reads LQKENI. The CDR3 region is CASSPSEAGVAEAFF. CDR3 coding DNA: TGTGCCAGCTCACCATCAGAGGCGGGTGTAGCTGAAGCTTTCTTT.

The V gene is TRBV28, the J gene TRBJ2-1, with a possible D match to TRBD2 (6 bases). The V end lost 6 bases, the J end lost 0 bases, and 15 bases lay between the germline ends. Germline CDR1 and CDR2: MDHEN and SYDVKM. The CDR3 contains 16 residues. The CDR3 is CASRGERASSYNEQFF. In DNA, the CDR3 is TGTGCCAGCAGGGGAGAGCGGGCTAGCTCCTACAATGAGCAGTTCTTC.

The rearrangement uses TRBV7-2 and TRBJ2-1, with 8 bases matching TRBD1. Trimming cost V 1 base and J 7 bases; bases outside gene matches: 6. The germline V gene encodes CDR1 SGHTA and CDR2 FQGNSA. CDR3 size: 15 residues. The CDR3 here is CASSLVTGDWNEQFF. The CDR3 region has the DNA TGTGCCAGCAGCTTAGTGACAGGGGATTGGAATGAGCAGTTCTTC.

V gene TRBV28 combines with J gene TRBJ2-7, with D perhaps TRBD1 (5 bases). This CDR3 is 13 amino acids long. V was clipped by 1 base and J by 6 bases, with 10 bases between them. Germline CDR1 and CDR2: MDHEN and SYDVKM. CDR3 residues: CASSLYQGFEQYF. Here the CDR3 DNA reads TGTGCCAGCAGTTTATATCAGGGCTTCGAGCAGTACTTC.

With regard to this clone: Different DNA sequences within this sample yield the same CDR3. The chain is built from TRBV5-6 and TRBJ2-1; TRBD2 aligns across 11 bases. Germline assignment: CDR1 SGHDT and CDR2 YYEEEE. Losses at the gene ends were 4 bases for V and 12 bases for J; bases not matched to a gene: 9. This CDR3 is 14 amino acids long. CDR3 amino acids: CASSVGTSGARQFF. The CDR3 DNA is TGTGCCAGCAGCGTTGGGACTAGCGGAGCGCGGCAGTTCTTC.

The genes are TRBV27 and TRBJ1-5; D may be TRBD1 (5 bases). V lost 6 bases and J 3 bases, leaving 21 bases between the germline ends. This CDR3 spans 17 amino acids. The germline gives CDR1 MNHEY, CDR2 SMNVEV (reference sequence). In DNA form, the CDR3 reads TGTGCCAGCAGCTTGGGGACGGGGGGAGGCTCCAATCAGCCCCAGCATTTT. Translation: CASSLGTGGGSNQPQHF.